The text below deals with one T cell receptor (beta chain). The antigen is undetermined. The template switching step added UMIs that contained a 6-nucleotide sample barcode. TCRalpha and TCRbeta cDNA went through nested PCRs of approximately 16 and 10 cycles, two in total. From the 5' RACE reads, TCRdb lists one entry per CDR3 protein and no DNA. The table counts roughly 170,000 distinct CDR3 sequences; less than 8% lies in the top ten. CDR3 length: 17 residues. Germline lookup yields CDR1 SGHDT and CDR2 YYEEEE. The data are from a study of monozygotic twins with inflammatory bowel disease. Blood samples measuring more than 2 ml were taken per donor. Study findings and constraints: Researchers reported no repertoire similarity difference between concordant and discordant twins, possibly from limited power.

The TCR originated in a human donor with ulcerative colitis or Crohn's disease, or a healthy co-twin of an affected twin (not recorded which). The sample was blood. The chain links TRBV5-6 to TRBJ2-3; lacking DNA, the TRBD2 call made by TCRdb goes unchecked. The CDR3 sequence: CASSLAASGSVSDTQYF. Drawing the rest from reference TRBV5-6 and TRBJ2-3, the complete variable domain is DAGVTQSPTHLIKTRGQQVTLRCSPKSGHDTVSWYQQALGQGPQFIFQYYEEEERQRGNFPDRFSGHQFPNYSSELNVNALLLGDSALYLCASSLAASGSVSDTQYFGPGTRLTVL.